The 8 T cell receptor beta chains in this list originate from one sample, sequenced in a study of T cell responses to AZD1222 COVID-19 vaccine. Data came from immunoSEQ multiplex PCR; TCRdb stores just in-frame clones and leaves some out. This sample carries fewer than 130,000 clones, 90% to 95% of them seen once, and the ten largest clones take 2% to 2.5%. The source was peripheral blood, collected on day 0 of AZD1222 vaccination. These receptors were collected from an adult in good health.

The rearrangement uses TRBV2 and TRBJ1-3; 8 bases fit TRBD1. The CDR3 sequence is 16 residues long. Trimming removed 3 bases from V and 1 base from J; junction bases left unmatched: 5. CDR1 SNHLY and CDR2 FYNNEI come from the germline V gene. Here the CDR3 DNA reads TGTGCCAGCAGTGACAGGGGGCTATTGTCTGGAAACACCATATATTTT. The encoded protein is CASSDRGLLSGNTIYF. Variable domain in full (rest from reference TRBV2 and TRBJ1-3): EPEVTQTPSHQVTQMGQEVILRCVPISNHLYFYWYRQILGQKVEFLVSFYNNEISEKSEIFDDQFSVERPDGSNFTLKIRSTKLEDSAMYFCASSDRGLLSGNTIYFGEGSWLTVV.

This clone is a singleton in its sample. The genes are TRBV6-5 and TRBJ1-3; D ambiguous. Germline V CDR1 and CDR2: MNHEY, SVGAGI. Deletions cut 0 bases from V and 2 bases from J, with 11 bases between. This CDR3 has 16 amino acids. The chain's CDR3 is CASSYSISGAGNTIYF. CDR3 in DNA: TGTGCCAGCAGTTACTCGATATCGGGTGCTGGAAACACCATATATTTT.

The V call is TRBV6-1, the J call TRBJ2-5; 16 nucleotides agree with TRBD2. Trimming removed 4 bases from V and 4 bases from J; junction bases left unmatched: 6. The length of the CDR3 is 17 residues. Germline V gene data show CDR1 as MNHNS and CDR2 as SASEGT. CDR3: CASSVGLAGGQGETQYF. CDR3 DNA: TGTGCCAGCAGTGTGGGACTAGCGGGGGGGCAAGGAGAGACCCAGTACTTC.

In this sample, this clone turned up once. V usage is TRBV3-1 (or the pseudogene TRBV3-2) and J usage is TRBJ1-5; D is perhaps TRBD1 (5 bases). The V gene's germline CDR1 is LGHDT and CDR2 YNNKEL (reference sequence). This CDR3 has 15 amino acids. Trimming cost V 5 bases and J 4 bases, with 15 bases left between them. As DNA, the CDR3 is TGTGCCAGCAGCAACACTGGGGGGAGTAATCAGCCCCAGCATTTT. Translating gives CASSNTGGSNQPQHF.

This sequence joins TRBV12-3 or TRBV12-4 and TRBJ1-5; possible D gene TRBD1, 6 bases. With 0 bases removed from V and 11 bases from J, the gap between germline ends came to 8 bases. CDR3 length: 12 residues. CDR3 in amino acids: CASSLADRAQHF. CDR3 in DNA: TGTGCCAGCAGTTTAGCGGACAGAGCCCAGCATTTT.

The V gene is TRBV30, the J gene TRBJ2-7, with 7 nucleotides matching TRBD1. The V segment lost 4 bases and the J segment 5 bases; nucleotides outside the gene matches: 8. This CDR3 region has 13 residues. The germline gives CDR1 GTSNPN, CDR2 SVGIG (reference sequence). The CDR3 region has the DNA TGTGCCTGGACCGGGACAGTGACGGACGAGCAGTACTTC. Amino acid sequence: CAWTGTVTDEQYF. The variable domain in full, completed from reference TRBV30 and TRBJ2-7, reads SQTIHQWPATLVQPVGSPLSLECTVEGTSNPNLYWYRQAAGRGLQLLFYSVGIGQISSEVPQNLSASRPQDRQFILSSKKLLLSDSGFYLCAWTGTVTDEQYFGPGTRLTVT.

The rearrangement joins TRBV15 to TRBJ2-3; no clear D. This CDR3 has 15 residues. Germline V gene data show CDR1 as LNHNV and CDR2 as YYDKDF (reference sequence). V was shortened by 3 bases and J by 4 bases, with 14 bases between the two germline ends. CDR3 residues: CATSRAFAGADTQYF. The CDR3 DNA is TGTGCCACCAGCAGGGCCTTCGCCGGAGCAGATACGCAGTATTTT.

The genes are TRBV7-8 and TRBJ1-5; 11 nucleotides agree with TRBD1. Per germline, CDR1 SGHVS and CDR2 FQNEAQ. The CDR3 sequence is 15 residues long. J was trimmed by 6 bases and V by 5 bases; bases with no gene match: 6. This CDR3 reads CASSQDRGPSQPQHF. The CDR3, as DNA: TGTGCCAGCAGCCAGGACAGGGGGCCGAGTCAGCCCCAGCATTTT.